These T cell receptor beta chains were read from a single sample in a study of OX40 agonist ivuxolimab in advanced cancers. The assay was immunoSEQ multiplex PCR, and TCRdb's table has in-frame clones only and misses some. The sample shows almost 80,000 clones, about nine tenths of them seen only once. The source was CD4+ or CD8+ T cells sorted from blood, collected in a trial of the OX40 agonist ivuxolimab. The source is an adult with an advanced solid tumor such as melanoma, head and neck, liver or kidney cancer. The CDR3 runs from the conserved cysteine through the conserved F or W. The order of the fields is V gene, J gene, D gene, clone size, CDR3 DNA, CDR3 protein. A D gene is named only where the DNA matches it firmly. A row's size may be missing; if present it is once, few, many or a size class.

V: TRBV28
J: TRBJ1-2
D: .
size: .
DNA: TGTGCCAGCAGTTTACTGGCGCAGGGCGAAGGGTATGGCTACACCTTC
CDR3: CASSLLAQGEGYGYTF

V: TRBV6-5
J: TRBJ1-6
D: .
size: .
DNA: TGTGCCAGCAGTTACTCGCCTAATTCACCCCTCCACTTT
CDR3: CASSYSPNSPLHF

V: TRBV6-1
J: TRBJ2-7
D: TRBD2
size: once
DNA: TGTGCGAGCGGGGTAGGAACGGGCTACGAGCAGTACTTC
CDR3: CASGVGTGYEQYF

V: TRBV7-9
J: TRBJ2-2
D: .
size: once
DNA: TGTGCCAGCAGCTTAGCCCCCGGGGAGCTGTTTTTT
CDR3: CASSLAPGELFF

V: TRBV4-2
J: TRBJ2-1
D: .
size: .
DNA: TGTGCCAGCAGCCAAGATGGAGACAGGAACCTATACAATGAGCAGTTCTTC
CDR3: CASSQDGDRNLYNEQFF

V: TRBV6-5
J: TRBJ2-2
D: TRBD2
size: .
DNA: TGTGCCAGCAGACCCACTAGCGGATTCACCGGGGAGCTGTTTTTT
CDR3: CASRPTSGFTGELFF

V: TRBV5-1
J: TRBJ2-3
D: .
size: .
DNA: TGCGCCAGCAGCCGGACAGCGGGCACAGATACGCAGTATTTT
CDR3: CASSRTAGTDTQYF

V: TRBV19
J: TRBJ1-1
D: .
size: .
DNA: TGTGCCAGTAGAGCACAGGTTTCGGCGAACACTGAAGCTTTCTTT
CDR3: CASRAQVSANTEAFF

V: TRBV6-1
J: TRBJ1-3
D: .
size: once
DNA: TGTGCCAGCAGTCTCGAGAGGGGGGGAAACACCATATATTTT
CDR3: CASSLERGGNTIYF

V: TRBV19
J: TRBJ2-5
D: TRBD1
size: .
DNA: TGTGCCAGTAGTAACTCAGGGGGCGCGGGGGAGACCCAGTACTTC
CDR3: CASSNSGGAGETQYF

V: TRBV15
J: TRBJ2-2
D: .
size: .
DNA: TGTGCCACCAGCAGAGATCTCTACGGGGAGCTGTTTTTT
CDR3: CATSRDLYGELFF

V: TRBV6-5
J: TRBJ2-7
D: TRBD1
size: .
DNA: TGTGCCAGCAGTTACTTGTCCGGACAGGGATACGAGCAGTACTTC
CDR3: CASSYLSGQGYEQYF

V: TRBV6-5
J: TRBJ2-7
D: TRBD2
size: .
DNA: TGTGCCAGCACCCCAGCGGGAGTCTCCTACGAGCAGTACTTC
CDR3: CASTPAGVSYEQYF